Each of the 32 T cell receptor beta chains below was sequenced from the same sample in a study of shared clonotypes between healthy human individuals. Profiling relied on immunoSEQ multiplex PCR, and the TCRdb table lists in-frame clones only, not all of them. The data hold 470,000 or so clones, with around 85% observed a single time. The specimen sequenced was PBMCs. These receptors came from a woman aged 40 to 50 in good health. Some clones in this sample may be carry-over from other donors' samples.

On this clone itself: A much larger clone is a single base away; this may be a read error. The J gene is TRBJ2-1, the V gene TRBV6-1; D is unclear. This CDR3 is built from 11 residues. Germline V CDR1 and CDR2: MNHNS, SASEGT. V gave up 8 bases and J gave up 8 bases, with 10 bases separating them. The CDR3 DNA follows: TGTGCCAGCGGCCTCAACGATGAGCAGTTCTTC. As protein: CASGLNDEQFF.

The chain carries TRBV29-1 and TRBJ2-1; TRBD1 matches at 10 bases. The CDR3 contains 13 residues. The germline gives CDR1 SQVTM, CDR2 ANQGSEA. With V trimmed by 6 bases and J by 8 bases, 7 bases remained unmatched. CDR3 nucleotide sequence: TGCAGCGTCTCACCCGGGACAGGGGATGAGCAGTTCTTC. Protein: CSVSPGTGDEQFF.

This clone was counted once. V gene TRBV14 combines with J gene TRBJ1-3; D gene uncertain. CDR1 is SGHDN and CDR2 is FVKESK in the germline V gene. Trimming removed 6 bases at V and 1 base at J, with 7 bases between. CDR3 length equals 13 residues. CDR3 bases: TGTGCCAGCAGTCCGCTATCTGGAAACACCATATATTTT. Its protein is CASSPLSGNTIYF. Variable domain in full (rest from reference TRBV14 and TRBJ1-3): EAGVTQFPSHSVIEKGQTVTLRCDPISGHDNLYWYRRVMGKEIKFLLHFVKESKQDESGMPNNRFLAERTGGTYSTLKVQPAELEDSGVYFCASSPLSGNTIYFGEGSWLTVV.

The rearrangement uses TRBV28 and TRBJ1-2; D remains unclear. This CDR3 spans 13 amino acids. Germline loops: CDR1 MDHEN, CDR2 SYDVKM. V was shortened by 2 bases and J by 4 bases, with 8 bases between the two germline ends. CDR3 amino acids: CASSLRQFYGYTF. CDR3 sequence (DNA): TGTGCCAGCAGTTTACGACAATTCTATGGCTACACCTTC.

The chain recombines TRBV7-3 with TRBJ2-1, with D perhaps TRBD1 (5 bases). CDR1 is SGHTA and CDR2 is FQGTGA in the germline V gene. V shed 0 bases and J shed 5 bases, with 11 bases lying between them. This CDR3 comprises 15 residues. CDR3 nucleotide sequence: TGTGCCAGCAGCTTAACGGGGCGGAGAGACAATGAGCAGTTCTTC. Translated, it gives CASSLTGRRDNEQFF.

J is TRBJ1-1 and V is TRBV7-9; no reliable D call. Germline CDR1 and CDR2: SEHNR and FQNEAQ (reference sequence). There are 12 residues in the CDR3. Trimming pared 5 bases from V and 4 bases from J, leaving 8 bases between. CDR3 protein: CASSGRATEAFF. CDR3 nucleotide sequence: TGTGCCAGCAGCGGACGAGCCACTGAAGCTTTCTTT. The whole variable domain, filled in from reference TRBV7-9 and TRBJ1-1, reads DTGVSQNPRHKITKRGQNVTFRCDPISEHNRLYWYRQTLGQGPEFLTYFQNEAQLEKSRLLSDRFSAERPKGSFSTLEIQRTEQGDSAMYLCASSGRATEAFFGQGTRLTVV.

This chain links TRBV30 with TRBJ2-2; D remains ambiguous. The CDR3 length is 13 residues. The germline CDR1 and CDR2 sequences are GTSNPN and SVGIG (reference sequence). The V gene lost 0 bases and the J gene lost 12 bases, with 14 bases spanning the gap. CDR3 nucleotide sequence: TGTGCCTGGAGTGTACTGGAACAGACGCAGCTGTTTTTT. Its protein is CAWSVLEQTQLFF.

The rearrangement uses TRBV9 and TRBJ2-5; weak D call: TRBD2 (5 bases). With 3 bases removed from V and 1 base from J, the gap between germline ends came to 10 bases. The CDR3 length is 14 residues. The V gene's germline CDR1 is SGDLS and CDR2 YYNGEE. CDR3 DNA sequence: TGTGCCAGCAGCGGAAGCGGAAGCCAAGAGACCCAGTACTTC. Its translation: CASSGSGSQETQYF. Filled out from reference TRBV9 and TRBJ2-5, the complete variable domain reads DSGVTQTPKHLITATGQRVTLRCSPRSGDLSVYWYQQSLDQGLQFLIQYYNGEERAKGNILERFSAQQFPDLHSELNLSSLELGDSALYFCASSGSGSQETQYFGPGTRLLVL.

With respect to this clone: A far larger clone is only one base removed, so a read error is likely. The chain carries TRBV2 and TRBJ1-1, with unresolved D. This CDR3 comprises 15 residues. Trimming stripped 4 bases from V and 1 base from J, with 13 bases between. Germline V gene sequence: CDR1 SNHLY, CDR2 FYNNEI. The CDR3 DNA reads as TGTGCCAGCAGTGTGGGATTGATCCAGAACACTGAAGCTTTCTTT. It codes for CASSVGLIQNTEAFF.

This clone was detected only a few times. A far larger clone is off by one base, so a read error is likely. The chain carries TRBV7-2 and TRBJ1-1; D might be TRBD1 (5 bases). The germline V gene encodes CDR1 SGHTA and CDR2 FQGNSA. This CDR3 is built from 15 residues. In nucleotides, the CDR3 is TGTGCCGGCAGCTCGACCGGGACCGGGAGGACTGAAGCTTTCTTT. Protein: CAGSSTGTGRTEAFF.

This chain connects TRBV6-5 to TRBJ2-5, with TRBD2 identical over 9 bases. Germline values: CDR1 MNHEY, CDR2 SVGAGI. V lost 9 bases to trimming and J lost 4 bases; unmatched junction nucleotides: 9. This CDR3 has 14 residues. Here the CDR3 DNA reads TGTGCCAGTAGCCGACTAGCGGTAGGAGAGACCCAGTACTTC. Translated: CASSRLAVGETQYF.

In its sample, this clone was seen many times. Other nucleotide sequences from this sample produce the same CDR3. CDR3 bases: TGTGCCAGCAGCCCCCGGGAGGGGTACGAGCAGTACTTC. It translates to CASSPREGYEQYF. This chain connects TRBV7-9 to TRBJ2-7, with TRBD2 identical over 8 bases. Germline V gene sequence: CDR1 SEHNR, CDR2 FQNEAQ (reference sequence). The CDR3 is 13 residues long. V was clipped by 5 bases and J by 4 bases; unmatched bases: 4.

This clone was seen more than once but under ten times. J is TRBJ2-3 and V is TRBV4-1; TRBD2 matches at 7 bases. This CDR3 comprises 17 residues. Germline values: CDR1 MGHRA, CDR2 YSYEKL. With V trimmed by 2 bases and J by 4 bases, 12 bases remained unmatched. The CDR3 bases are TGCGCCAGCAGCCAACTCTTGACTAGCACGGGATCAGATACGCAGTATTTT. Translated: CASSQLLTSTGSDTQYF.

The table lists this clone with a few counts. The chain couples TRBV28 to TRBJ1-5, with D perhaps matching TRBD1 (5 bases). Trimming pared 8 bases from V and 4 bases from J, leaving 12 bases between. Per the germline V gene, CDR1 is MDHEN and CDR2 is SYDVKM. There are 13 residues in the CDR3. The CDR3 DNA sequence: TGTGCCAGCGACCAGGGTACGAATCAGCCCCAGCATTTT. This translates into CASDQGTNQPQHF.

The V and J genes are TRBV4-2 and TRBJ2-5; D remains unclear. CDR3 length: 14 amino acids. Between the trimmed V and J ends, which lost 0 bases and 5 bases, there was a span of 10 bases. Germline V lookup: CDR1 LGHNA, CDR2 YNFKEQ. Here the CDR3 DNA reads TGTGCCAGCAGCCAAGAAGGATTGCGGGAGACCCAGTACTTC. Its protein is CASSQEGLRETQYF.

The CDR3 DNA reads as TGTGCCAGCAGCCAACAAGGACAGGGGGTATACAATGAGCAGTTCTTC. Its protein is CASSQQGQGVYNEQFF. J is TRBJ2-1 and V is TRBV6-4; TRBD1 matches at 10 bases. This CDR3 has 16 residues. Germline V CDR1 and CDR2: MRHNA, SNTAGT. V lost 6 bases and J lost 4; bases outside the gene matches: 9.

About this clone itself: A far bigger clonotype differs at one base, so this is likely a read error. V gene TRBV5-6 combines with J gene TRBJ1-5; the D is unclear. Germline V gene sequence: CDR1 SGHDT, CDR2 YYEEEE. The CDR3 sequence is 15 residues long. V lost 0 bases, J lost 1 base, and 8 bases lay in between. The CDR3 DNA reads TGTGCCAGCAGCTTGGCCGTGGGGAGCAATCAGCCCCAGCATTTT. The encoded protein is CASSLAVGSNQPQHF.

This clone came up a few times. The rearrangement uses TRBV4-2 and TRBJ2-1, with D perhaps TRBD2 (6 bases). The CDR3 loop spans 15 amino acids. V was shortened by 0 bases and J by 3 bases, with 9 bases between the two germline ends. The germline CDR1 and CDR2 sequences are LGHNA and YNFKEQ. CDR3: CASSQDSSDYNEQFF. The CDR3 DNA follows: TGTGCCAGCAGCCAAGATTCTAGCGACTACAATGAGCAGTTCTTC.

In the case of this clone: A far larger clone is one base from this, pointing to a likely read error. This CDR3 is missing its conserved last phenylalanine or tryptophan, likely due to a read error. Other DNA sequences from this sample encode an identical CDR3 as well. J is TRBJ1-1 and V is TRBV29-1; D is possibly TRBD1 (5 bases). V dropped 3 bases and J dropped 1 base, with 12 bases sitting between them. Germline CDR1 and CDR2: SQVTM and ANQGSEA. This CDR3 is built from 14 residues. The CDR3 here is CSVERGSSNTEAFL. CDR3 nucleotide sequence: TGCAGCGTTGAGAGGGGCAGCTCGAACACTGAAGCTTTCTTA.

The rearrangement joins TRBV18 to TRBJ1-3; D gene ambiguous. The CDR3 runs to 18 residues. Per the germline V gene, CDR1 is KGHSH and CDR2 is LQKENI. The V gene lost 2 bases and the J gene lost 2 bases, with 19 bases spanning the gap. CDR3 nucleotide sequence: TGTGCCAGCTCACCAGGCCAGGCGGGGATCACTCCTGGAAACACCATATATTTT. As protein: CASSPGQAGITPGNTIYF.

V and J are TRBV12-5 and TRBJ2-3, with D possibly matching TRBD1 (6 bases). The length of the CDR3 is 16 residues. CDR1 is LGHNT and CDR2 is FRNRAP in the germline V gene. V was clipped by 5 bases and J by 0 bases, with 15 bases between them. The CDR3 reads CASGPHRVGSTDTQYF. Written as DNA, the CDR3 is TGTGCTAGTGGTCCCCACAGGGTTGGGAGCACAGATACGCAGTATTTT. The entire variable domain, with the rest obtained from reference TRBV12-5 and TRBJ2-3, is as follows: DARVTQTPRHKVTEMGQEVTMRCQPILGHNTVFWYRQTMMQGLELLAYFRNRAPLDDSGMPKDRFSAEMPDATLATLKIQPSEPRDSAVYFCASGPHRVGSTDTQYFGPGTRLTVL.

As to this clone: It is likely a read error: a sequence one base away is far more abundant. This chain's CDR3 is CASKWARNTEAFF. CDR3 nucleotide sequence: TGTGCCAGTAAGTGGGCGCGGAACACTGAAGCTTTCTTT. The rearrangement links TRBV19 to TRBJ1-1; D remains unclear. The germline gives CDR1 LNHDA, CDR2 SQIVND (reference sequence). V lost 7 bases and J lost 1, with 10 bases in between. This CDR3 is built from 13 residues.

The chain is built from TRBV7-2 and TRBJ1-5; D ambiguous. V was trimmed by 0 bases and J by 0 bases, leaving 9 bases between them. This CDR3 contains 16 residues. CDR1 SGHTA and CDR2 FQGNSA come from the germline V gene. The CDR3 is CASSLALAGSNQPQHF. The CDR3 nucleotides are TGTGCCAGCAGCTTAGCCCTAGCGGGTAGCAATCAGCCCCAGCATTTT.

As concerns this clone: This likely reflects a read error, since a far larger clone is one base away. The CDR3 nucleotides are TGTGCCGGCAGAGGCGTTTTCGAGTCAGATACGCAGTATTTT. Translating gives CAGRGVFESDTQYF. This sequence joins TRBV2 and TRBJ2-3; D gene uncertain. Germline CDR1 is SNHLY and CDR2 is FYNNEI. The CDR3 has 14 amino acids.

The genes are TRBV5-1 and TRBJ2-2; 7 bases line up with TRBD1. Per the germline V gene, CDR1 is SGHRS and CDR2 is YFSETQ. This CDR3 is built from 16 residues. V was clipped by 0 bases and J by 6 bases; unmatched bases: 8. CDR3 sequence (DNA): TGCGCCAGCAGCTTGGAGGGGGCGACGTATTCCGGGGAGCTGTTTTTT. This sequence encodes CASSLEGATYSGELFF. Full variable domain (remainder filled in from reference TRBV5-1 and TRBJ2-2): KAGVTQTPRYLIKTRGQQVTLSCSPISGHRSVSWYQQTPGQGLQFLFEYFSETQRNKGNFPGRFSGRQFSNSRSEMNVSTLELGDSALYLCASSLEGATYSGELFFGEGSRLTVL.

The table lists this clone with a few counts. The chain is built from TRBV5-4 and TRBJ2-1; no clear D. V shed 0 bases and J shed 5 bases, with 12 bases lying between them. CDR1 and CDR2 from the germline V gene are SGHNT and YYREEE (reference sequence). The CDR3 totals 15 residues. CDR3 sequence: CASSLGPSLDNEQFF. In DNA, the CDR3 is TGTGCCAGCAGCTTGGGCCCCTCGCTAGACAATGAGCAGTTCTTC. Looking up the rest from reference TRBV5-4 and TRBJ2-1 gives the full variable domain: ETGVTQSPTHLIKTRGQQVTLRCSSQSGHNTVSWYQQALGQGPQFIFQYYREEENGRGNFPPRFSGLQFPNYSSELNVNALELDDSALYLCASSLGPSLDNEQFFGPGTRLTVL.

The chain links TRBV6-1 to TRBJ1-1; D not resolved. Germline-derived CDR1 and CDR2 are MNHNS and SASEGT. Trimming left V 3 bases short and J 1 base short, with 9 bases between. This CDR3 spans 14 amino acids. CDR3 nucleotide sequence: TGTGCCAGCAGTGAGTCTTGGCGGAACACTGAAGCTTTCTTT. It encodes CASSESWRNTEAFF.

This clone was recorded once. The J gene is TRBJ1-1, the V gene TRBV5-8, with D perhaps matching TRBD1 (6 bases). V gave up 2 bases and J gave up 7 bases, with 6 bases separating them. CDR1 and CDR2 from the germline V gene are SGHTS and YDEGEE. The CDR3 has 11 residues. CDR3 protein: CASSLQGEAFF. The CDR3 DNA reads TGTGCCAGCAGCTTACAGGGTGAAGCTTTCTTT.

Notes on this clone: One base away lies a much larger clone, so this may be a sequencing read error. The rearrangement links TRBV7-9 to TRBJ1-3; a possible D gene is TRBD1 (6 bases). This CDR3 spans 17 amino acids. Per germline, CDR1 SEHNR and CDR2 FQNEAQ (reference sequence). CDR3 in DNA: TGTACCAGCAGCTCCGAACAGGGATGGGTCTCTGGAAACACCATATATTTT. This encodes CTSSSEQGWVSGNTIYF.

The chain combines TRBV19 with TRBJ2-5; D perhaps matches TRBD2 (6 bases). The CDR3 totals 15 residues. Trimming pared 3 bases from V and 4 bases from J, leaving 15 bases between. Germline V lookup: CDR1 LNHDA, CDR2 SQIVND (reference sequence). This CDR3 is CASSISRGIGETQYF. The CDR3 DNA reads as TGTGCCAGTAGTATTAGTCGGGGGATAGGAGAGACCCAGTACTTC.

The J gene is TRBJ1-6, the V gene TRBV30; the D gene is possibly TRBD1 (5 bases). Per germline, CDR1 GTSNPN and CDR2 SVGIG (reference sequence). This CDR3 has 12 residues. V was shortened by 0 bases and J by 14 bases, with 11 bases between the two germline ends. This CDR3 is CAWSVDRATLHF. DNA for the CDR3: TGTGCCTGGAGTGTCGACAGAGCCACCCTCCACTTT.

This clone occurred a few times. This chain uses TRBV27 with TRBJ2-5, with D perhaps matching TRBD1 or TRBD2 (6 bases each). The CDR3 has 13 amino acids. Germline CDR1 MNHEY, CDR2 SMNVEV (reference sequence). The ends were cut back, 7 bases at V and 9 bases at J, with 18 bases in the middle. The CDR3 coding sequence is TGTGCCAGCACCCCGACCCCGGAGGGGGCCCAGTACTTC. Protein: CASTPTPEGAQYF.